This T cell receptor beta chain was documented in a study of PD-L1 blockade in urothelial cancer. About the study: Atezolizumab 1,200 mg was given intravenously every 3 weeks, starting 2014. Between 0 and 3 chemotherapy regimens preceded treatment for each patient. Median T cell yield from blood was fewer than 150,000.

Here immunoSEQ multiplex PCR was the method, and the copy in TCRdb shows in-frame clones only, minus some. The data show 85,000 to 130,000 clones, about 89% seen once. Germline V gene data show CDR1 as SGHRS and CDR2 as YFSETQ. This CDR3 contains 16 residues. V dropped 4 bases and J dropped 4; count of bases not matched to a gene: 9. Between 1 and 8 samples per patient were obtained, pretreatment and on-treatment. The rearrangement links TRBV5-1 to TRBJ2-2; TRBD1 matches 8 bases. The receptor comes from a woman of 80 years or more with urothelial cancer. The sample here was PBMCs, taken around atezolizumab (anti-PD-L1) treatment. CDR3 sequence (DNA): TGCGCCAGCAGCCTTACGGGACAGGCTATCACCGGGGAGCTGTTTTTT. Translation: CASSLTGQAITGELFF.